This is a list of T cell receptor beta chains from one sample in a study of T cell responses to AZD1222 COVID-19 vaccine. Assay used: immunoSEQ multiplex PCR; TCRdb lists only in-frame clones, some missing. Among roughly 200,000 clones listed, approximately 86% were seen once. Material: peripheral blood, obtained on day 0 of AZD1222 vaccination. The receptor source for this set is an adult in good health. The CDR3 runs from the conserved cysteine through the conserved F or W.

V gene: TRBV5-1
J gene: TRBJ2-7
CDR3 protein: CASSLVAAYEQYF

V gene: TRBV6-5
J gene: TRBJ1-6
CDR3 protein: CASSYFDRGNSPLHF

V gene: TRBV15
J gene: TRBJ1-5
CDR3 protein: CATSSERGRFNQPQHF

V gene: TRBV14
J gene: TRBJ1-2
CDR3 protein: CASSQAGSGTYGYTF

V gene: TRBV15
J gene: TRBJ1-2
CDR3 protein: CATGARGAYGYTF

V gene: TRBV6-5
J gene: TRBJ1-2
CDR3 protein: CASKMIYGYTF

V gene: TRBV7-2
J gene: TRBJ2-3
CDR3 protein: CASSLPTDTQYF

V gene: TRBV10-3
J gene: TRBJ2-2
CDR3 protein: CAISDTGKPNTGELFF

V gene: TRBV6-5
J gene: TRBJ1-2
CDR3 protein: CASKGNGGYTF

V gene: TRBV2
J gene: TRBJ2-3
CDR3 protein: CASSGRGVFGRYF

V gene: TRBV14
J gene: TRBJ2-7
CDR3 protein: CASSPLAGGRNEQYF

V gene: TRBV7-3
J gene: TRBJ1-2
CDR3 protein: CASSEGQGNYGYTF

V gene: TRBV6-4
J gene: TRBJ2-3
CDR3 protein: CASSVGGAGDTQYF

V gene: TRBV6-6
J gene: TRBJ1-5
CDR3 protein: CASSYGFPDHQPQHF

V gene: TRBV29-1
J gene: TRBJ2-1
CDR3 protein: CSVVRVNEQFF